These 29 T cell receptor beta chains came from one sample sequenced in a study of tissue T cells after allogeneic stem cell transplantation. Sequencing used immunoSEQ multiplex PCR; TCRdb keeps in-frame clones, though not all of them. The sample yields thousands of clones, approximately 30% seen once. The time point here: mouse harvest day 14 after allogeneic transplant. Each mouse received 10^7 T-cell-depleted marrow cells plus 10^6 splenic CD5+ T cells by tail vein. The sequenced sample was skin. These receptors were collected from a female BALB/c mouse given C57BL/6 T cells with graft-versus-host disease after an allogeneic hematopoietic cell transplant.

With respect to this clone: Gene names are the mouse ones. Sequencing ends 1 residue short of the CDR3 end; the germline J gene provides the rest. V is TRBV16 and J is TRBJ1-4; TRBD1 might be the D (6 bases). Trimming took 5 bases from V and 5 from J, leaving 9 bases between them. The CDR3 covers 13 residues. The germline gives CDR1 SGHSA, CDR2 FRNQAP. CDR3 region: CASSRDNNERLFF. CDR3 bases read: TGTGCAAGCAGCCGGGACAATAACGAAAGATTATTT.

In regard to this clone: These gene names are mouse names. The observed sequence ends 1 residue before the CDR3 terminus, with the missing tail filled in from the germline J gene. The chain employs TRBV20 and TRBJ2-5; D is unresolved. V was shortened by 0 bases and J by 0 bases, with 4 bases between the two germline ends. The CDR3 runs to 13 residues. Germline loops: CDR1 GFQATS, CDR2 STVNSAI. CDR3 DNA (partial): TGTGGTGCTAGGGACATTAACCAAGACACCCAGTAC. Translation: CGARDINQDTQY. The entire CDR3 protein is CGARDINQDTQYF.

Details on this clone: The genes and germline here are from mouse. The read stops 1 residue short of the end of the CDR3; the missing end is completed from the germline J gene. The gene calls are TRBV3 and TRBJ2-4, with D perhaps matching TRBD2 (6 bases). This CDR3 is 15 amino acids long. Per the germline V gene, CDR1 is SNHLY and CDR2 is FYNGKV (reference sequence). V was shortened by 2 bases and J by 0 bases, with 9 bases between the two germline ends. The sequenced part of the CDR3 DNA is TGTGCCAGCAGCTTATCTGGGACTAGTCAAAACACCTTGTAC. Amino acids: CASSLSGTSQNTLY. From start to end, the CDR3 is CASSLSGTSQNTLYF.

This clone came up a few times. Gene names follow the mouse nomenclature. The sequence runs out 1 residue before the end of the CDR3; the remainder is reconstructed from the germline J gene. This chain connects TRBV26 to TRBJ1-5; TRBD1 matches 9 bases. Trimming cost V 9 bases and J 1 base; bases outside gene matches: 4. The CDR3 is 14 amino acids. The germline V gene encodes CDR1 KGHPV and CDR2 FQNQEV (reference sequence). The CDR3 spells CASGTGRNNQAPLF. CDR3 DNA (partial): TGTGCCAGTGGGACAGGGAGGAACAACCAGGCTCCGCTT.

Regarding this clone: Mouse germline and gene names are used. CDR3 DNA, as far as it was read: TGTGCCAGCAGTCTGGGGGGGGTCTATGAACAGTAC. It encodes CASSLGGVYEQY. The CDR3, in full, reads CASSLGGVYEQYF. This chain uses TRBV26 with TRBJ2-7, with TRBD2 identical over 7 bases. The observed sequence ends 1 residue before the CDR3 terminus, with the missing tail filled in from the germline J gene. Looked up from germline, CDR1 is KGHPV and CDR2 is FQNQEV (reference sequence). The CDR3 spans 13 residues. J gave up 3 bases and V 2 bases, and 1 base lay outside the gene matches.

This clone is labeled as large. Germline and genes: mouse. The CDR3 end lies 1 residue beyond the end of the read and is filled in from the germline J gene. V and J are TRBV13-1 and TRBJ2-1; tentative D call: TRBD1 (6 bases). There are 15 residues in the CDR3. V was pared by 1 base and J by 2 bases, with 10 bases between. The V gene's germline CDR1 is NSHNY and CDR2 SYGAGN. CDR3: CASSDRGRDYAEQFF. The CDR3 DNA, read in part, is TGTGCCAGCAGTGATAGGGGGAGGGACTATGCTGAGCAGTTC.

With regard to this clone: Genes here carry mouse names. The read comes to an end 1 residue before the CDR3 does, leaving the germline J gene to fill in the end. This sequence joins TRBV13-1 and TRBJ2-3, with TRBD2 matching 12 bases. The germline V gene encodes CDR1 NSHNY and CDR2 SYGAGN. The ends lost 3 bases at V and 2 bases at J; junction bases unmatched: 1. The CDR3 spans 15 residues. CDR3 DNA, as far as it was read: TGTGCCAGCAGTGGGGACTGGGGGGCTGCAGAAACGCTGTAT. Translated, it gives CASSGDWGAAETLY. The CDR3 as a whole reads CASSGDWGAAETLYF.

With regard to this clone: Gene names refer to mouse genes. CDR3 DNA, as far as it was read: TGCTCCAGCAGTCATCCACAGGGCGGTCAAAACACCTTGTAC. Translating gives CSSSHPQGGQNTLY. The whole CDR3 protein is CSSSHPQGGQNTLYF. The V gene is TRBV23, the J gene TRBJ2-4; the table gives TRBD1 as D, unverified against the DNA. The read is 1 residue too short to cover the CDR3 end, so that end is filled in from the germline J gene. CDR3 length: 15 amino acids. Germline V CDR1 and CDR2: KGHTA, FQNQQP.

Of note for this clone: The gene symbols are mouse symbols. Read data end 1 residue before the CDR3 end; the end is taken from the germline J gene. V gene TRBV3 combines with J gene TRBJ2-7, with 11 bases aligning to TRBD2. The V segment lost 5 bases and the J segment 4 bases; nucleotides outside the gene matches: 4. Germline V gives CDR1 SNHLY, CDR2 FYNGKV (reference sequence). This CDR3 is built from 14 residues. The CDR3 sequence: CASSPGLGGYEQYF. CDR3 bases read: TGTGCCAGCAGCCCCGGACTGGGGGGTTATGAACAGTAC.

By sample fraction, this clone is medium-sized (0.01 to 0.1%). Genes and germline are mouse. The read terminates 1 residue before the CDR3 end, so the remaining end is supplied by the germline J gene. The chain joins TRBV26 to TRBJ2-2, with D perhaps TRBD1 (6 bases). The CDR3 sequence is 15 residues long. V was cut by 2 bases and J by 3 bases, with 10 bases left in between. In germline, CDR1 is KGHPV, CDR2 FQNQEV (reference sequence). Incomplete CDR3 DNA: TGTGCCAGCAGTCTGACAGGGAGGGACACCGGGCAGCTCTAC. This encodes CASSLTGRDTGQLY. The full CDR3 reads CASSLTGRDTGQLYF.

Details on this clone: The germline and genes are mouse ones. Read data end 1 residue before the CDR3 end; the end is taken from the germline J gene. The chain uses TRBV13-2 and TRBJ2-7; 8 nucleotides align to TRBD2. Germline CDR1 NNHNN, CDR2 SYGAGS (reference sequence). The CDR3 consists of 15 residues. The J segment lost 2 bases and the V segment lost 2 bases, leaving 6 bases of the junction unmatched. The part of the CDR3 DNA that was read is TGTGCCAGCGGTGAAGAATGGGGGGGACCCTATGAACAGTAC. Translated, it gives CASGEEWGGPYEQY. In full, the CDR3 reads CASGEEWGGPYEQYF.

This clone was recorded once. The genes are named according to mouse. The CDR3 is cut off 1 residue early in the read; its end comes from the germline J gene. The chain uses TRBV26 and TRBJ1-3, with D unclear. V was cut by 4 bases and J by 0 bases, with 7 bases left in between. The CDR3 contains 14 residues. Germline V gene sequence: CDR1 KGHPV, CDR2 FQNQEV (reference sequence). The CDR3 spells CASSPTPSGNTLYF. The CDR3 DNA, read in part, is TGTGCCAGCAGTCCCACCCCTTCTGGAAATACGCTCTAT.

In this sample, this clone turned up a few times. The gene names given are mouse names. CDR3: CASSDPDNNQDTQYF. The CDR3 bases that were read are TGTGCCAGCAGTGATCCTGACAATAACCAAGACACCCAGTAC. This rearrangement joins TRBV13-3 to TRBJ2-5; D uncertain. The missing CDR3 end, 1 residue past where the read stops, is filled in from the germline J gene. Trimming took 1 base from V and 0 from J, leaving 9 bases between them. CDR1 is NNHDY, CDR2 SYVADS, per germline. There are 15 residues in the CDR3.

This clone was counted a few times. The listed genes are named as in mouse. Coverage ceases 1 residue before the CDR3 finishes, and the germline J gene fills in the end. This sequence joins TRBV13-2 and TRBJ1-1, with 7 bases matching TRBD1. From germline, CDR1 is NNHNN and CDR2 SYGAGS (reference sequence). With V trimmed by 0 bases and J by 4 bases, 0 bases remained unmatched. This CDR3 has 13 amino acids. Partial CDR3 DNA: TGTGCCAGCGGTGATGGACAGGGCACAGAAGTCTTC. Translated: CASGDGQGTEVF. The complete CDR3 reads CASGDGQGTEVFF.

As concerns this clone: The listed genes are named as in mouse. The read halts 1 residue ahead of the CDR3 end, with the missing end drawn from the germline J gene. The rearrangement links TRBV5 to TRBJ2-7; 12 bases fit TRBD2. The CDR3 is made up of 16 amino acids. J gave up 3 bases and V 0 bases, and 3 bases lay outside the gene matches. Germline V gene lookup returns CDR1 LGHNA and CDR2 YNLKQL (reference sequence). The part of the CDR3 DNA that was read is TGTGCCAGCAGCCAAGAGGGGACTGGGGGGTTCTATGAACAGTAC. This gives the protein CASSQEGTGGFYEQY. The full CDR3 protein is CASSQEGTGGFYEQYF.

This clone was counted only a few times. Gene names and germline refer to mouse. Coverage ceases 1 residue before the CDR3 finishes, and the germline J gene fills in the end. In the same sample, other DNA sequences code for this CDR3. V usage is TRBV26 and J usage is TRBJ1-1; unclear D gene. Germline values: CDR1 KGHPV, CDR2 FQNQEV (reference sequence). The CDR3 totals 13 residues. Trimming took 3 bases from V and 0 from J, leaving 5 bases between them. The CDR3 DNA, read in part, is TGTGCCAGCAGTCTTACACCAAACACAGAAGTCTTC. This codes for CASSLTPNTEVF. In full, the CDR3 is CASSLTPNTEVFF.

Comments on this clone: Germline and genes here are mouse. The CDR3 end falls 1 residue outside the read, so it is completed with the germline J gene. The chain joins TRBV22 to TRBJ1-2; the D call TRBD1 from the table was never checked on the DNA. TRBV22 is marked as a pseudogene. The CDR3 extends over 15 amino acids. The CDR3 is CASSCRDRGNSDYTF. CDR3 DNA, as far as it was read: TGTGCCAGCAGTTGTCGGGACAGGGGTAACTCCGACTACACC.

Comment on this clone: Gene names are mouse gene names. The read stops 1 residue short of the end of the CDR3; the missing end is completed from the germline J gene. The chain combines TRBV13-3 with TRBJ2-3; 9 nucleotides line up with TRBD2. From germline, CDR1 is NNHDY and CDR2 SYVADS. V trimming: 1 base; J trimming: 0 bases; junction bases outside the gene matches: 3. The CDR3 covers 16 residues. CDR3 DNA (partial): TGTGCCAGCAGTGATCTCTGGGGGGGTAGTGCAGAAACGCTGTAT. Its protein is CASSDLWGGSAETLY. The full CDR3 protein is CASSDLWGGSAETLYF.

As regards this clone: Genes here carry mouse names. The read comes to an end 1 residue before the CDR3 does, leaving the germline J gene to fill in the end. The chain employs TRBV26 and TRBJ1-1; the match to TRBD1 covers 7 bases. The CDR3 covers 12 residues. V was pared by 4 bases and J by 7 bases, with 3 bases of the junction left unmatched. The germline gives CDR1 KGHPV, CDR2 FQNQEV (reference sequence). The DNA read from the CDR3 is TGTGCCAGCAGTCCGACAGGGAAAGAAGTCTTC. This sequence encodes CASSPTGKEVF. The CDR3 in full is CASSPTGKEVFF.

A word on this clone: Genes here carry mouse names. From the germline J gene comes the end of the CDR3, since the read stops 1 residue before it. This chain connects TRBV26 to TRBJ2-1; 10 bases are shared with TRBD2. Germline trimming cut 3 bases from V and 7 bases from J; bases unmatched to any gene: 6. The CDR3 contains 15 residues. Germline V CDR1 and CDR2: KGHPV, FQNQEV (reference sequence). Here the CDR3 reads CASSLHWGGRAEQFF. Partial CDR3 DNA: TGTGCCAGCAGTCTCCACTGGGGGGGACGGGCTGAGCAGTTC.

Comment on this clone: Gene and germline names: mouse. The CDR3 DNA, read in part, is TGTGCCAGCAGCGCGGACTGGGGGTTCCATGAACAGTAC. Amino acids: CASSADWGFHEQY. The entire CDR3 reads CASSADWGFHEQYF. The chain couples TRBV3 to TRBJ2-7, with 10 bases identical to TRBD2. The DNA ends 1 residue before the CDR3 does, and the rest of the CDR3 is filled in from the germline J gene. With 5 bases clipped from V and 5 bases from J, the junction kept 6 bases outside the gene matches. The CDR3 runs to 14 residues. Per the germline V gene, CDR1 is SNHLY and CDR2 is FYNGKV (reference sequence). Complete variable domain (other parts from reference TRBV3 and TRBJ2-7): GPKVLQIPSHQIIDMGQMVTLNCDPVSNHLYFYWYKQILGQQMEFLVNFYNGKVMEKSKLFKDQFSVERPDGSYFTLKIQPTALEDSAVYFCASSADWGFHEQYFGPGTRLTVL.

By share, this clone counts as medium-sized. Gene and germline names: mouse. The sequenced fragment ends 1 residue before the CDR3 boundary, so the rest is inferred from the germline J gene. The gene calls are TRBV21 and TRBJ1-2, with no clear D. Being an ORF, TRBV21 has a function that is uncertain. This CDR3 region has 13 residues. Trimming stripped 2 bases from V and 4 bases from J, with 8 bases between. The CDR3 loop reads CASSQRGSSDYTF. The sequenced part of the CDR3 DNA is TGTGCTAGCAGTCAAAGAGGGAGCTCCGACTACACC.

By sample fraction, this clone is medium-sized. The genes and germline here are from mouse. The read is 1 residue too short to cover the CDR3 end, so that end is filled in from the germline J gene. The chain joins TRBV31 to TRBJ2-4, with 8 bases identical to TRBD2. V lost 1 base to trimming and J lost 4 bases; unmatched junction nucleotides: 4. This CDR3 spans 14 amino acids. From germline, CDR1 is GKSSPN and CDR2 SITVG. CDR3 amino acids: CAWSPLGGENTLYF. CDR3 DNA, as far as it was read: TGTGCCTGGAGTCCGCTGGGGGGCGAAAACACCTTGTAC.

This clone qualifies as large. Genes here carry mouse names. The read falls 1 residue short of the CDR3 end, and the missing part is taken from the germline J gene. The chain combines TRBV2 with TRBJ1-5, with a weak D call TRBD1 (5 bases). Germline V gene lookup returns CDR1 LGHNA and CDR2 YSYQKL. The CDR3 is made up of 15 amino acids. Trimming removed 0 bases at V and 4 bases at J, with 10 bases between. Partial CDR3 DNA: TGTGCCAGCAGCCAAGAGGGGGGAAGGAACCAGGCTCCGCTT. Protein sequence: CASSQEGGRNQAPL. The full CDR3 protein reads CASSQEGGRNQAPLF.

This clone is categorized as medium-sized. Germline and genes: mouse. The observed sequence ends 1 residue before the CDR3 terminus, with the missing tail filled in from the germline J gene. The chain carries TRBV26 and TRBJ2-2; tentative D call: TRBD2 (8 bases). Trimming removed 0 bases at V and 5 bases at J, with 13 bases between. The CDR3 consists of 16 residues. Germline assignment: CDR1 KGHPV and CDR2 FQNQEV (reference sequence). CDR3 region: CASSLSQGGRTGQLYF. The sequenced CDR3 bases are TGTGCCAGCAGTCTGTCGCAGGGGGGGCGAACCGGGCAGCTCTAC.

As for this clone: The listed genes are named as in mouse. The read comes to an end 1 residue before the CDR3 does, leaving the germline J gene to fill in the end. The gene calls are TRBV3 and TRBJ1-1; tentatively, D is TRBD1 (5 bases). Germline V lookup: CDR1 SNHLY, CDR2 FYNGKV (reference sequence). The CDR3 consists of 14 residues. Trimming cost V 4 bases and J 0 bases, with 9 bases left between them. The part of the CDR3 DNA that was read is TGTGCCAGCAGCTCCAGGGTTGCAAACACAGAAGTCTTC. Translated, it gives CASSSRVANTEVF. The whole CDR3 is CASSSRVANTEVFF.

The table lists this clone with a few counts. The gene names here belong to mouse. The CDR3 extends 1 residue past the end of the read, so its final part is completed from the germline J gene. This chain connects TRBV16 to TRBJ1-1; D is unclear. This CDR3 has 12 residues. Trimming removed 3 bases at V and 2 bases at J, with 4 bases between. The germline gives CDR1 SGHSA, CDR2 FRNQAP. The CDR3 region is CASSFHNTEVFF. CDR3 DNA, as far as it was read: TGTGCAAGCAGCTTCCATAACACAGAAGTCTTC.

Of note for this clone: Gene names are the mouse ones. Read coverage stops 1 residue before the CDR3 terminus; the germline J gene supplies the remainder. The chain combines TRBV30 with TRBJ2-7; D may be TRBD1 (5 bases). The CDR3 has 12 amino acids. Per the germline V gene, CDR1 is SQVVS and CDR2 is ANEGSEA. V was cut by 1 base and J by 4 bases, with 8 bases left in between. The CDR3 protein is CSSRGGQYEQYF. The CDR3 DNA, read in part, is TGTAGTTCTAGAGGCGGACAATATGAACAGTAC.

This clone was detected a few times. Mouse names are used for the genes. Coverage ceases 1 residue before the CDR3 finishes, and the germline J gene fills in the end. This chain connects TRBV13-1 to TRBJ2-3; TRBD2 aligns across 9 bases. This CDR3 is 15 amino acids long. With 0 bases clipped from V and 1 base from J, the junction kept 0 bases outside the gene matches. Germline CDR1 and CDR2: NSHNY and SYGAGN. The CDR3 loop reads CASSDGLGGAETLYF. The sequenced CDR3 bases are TGTGCCAGCAGTGATGGACTGGGGGGTGCAGAAACGCTGTAT.